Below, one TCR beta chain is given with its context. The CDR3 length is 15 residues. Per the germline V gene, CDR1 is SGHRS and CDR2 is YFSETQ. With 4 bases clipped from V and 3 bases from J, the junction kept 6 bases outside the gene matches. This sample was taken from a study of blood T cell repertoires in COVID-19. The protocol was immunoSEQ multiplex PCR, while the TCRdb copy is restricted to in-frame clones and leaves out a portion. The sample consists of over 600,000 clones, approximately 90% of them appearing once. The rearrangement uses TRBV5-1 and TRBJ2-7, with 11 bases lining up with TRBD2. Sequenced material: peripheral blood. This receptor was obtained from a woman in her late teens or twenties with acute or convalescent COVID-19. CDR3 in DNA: TGCGCCAGCAGCACTAGCGGGGGATTTGGCTACGAGCAGTACTTC. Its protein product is CASSTSGGFGYEQYF.